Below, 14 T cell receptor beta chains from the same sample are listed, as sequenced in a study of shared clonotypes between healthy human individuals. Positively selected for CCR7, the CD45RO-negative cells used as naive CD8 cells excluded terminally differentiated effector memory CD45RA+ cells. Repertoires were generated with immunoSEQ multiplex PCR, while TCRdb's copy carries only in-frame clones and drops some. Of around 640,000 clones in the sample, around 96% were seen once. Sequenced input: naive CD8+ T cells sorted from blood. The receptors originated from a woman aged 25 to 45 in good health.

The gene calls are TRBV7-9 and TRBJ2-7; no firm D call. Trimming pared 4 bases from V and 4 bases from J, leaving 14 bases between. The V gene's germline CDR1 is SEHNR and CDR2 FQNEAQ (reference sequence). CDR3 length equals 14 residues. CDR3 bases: TGTGCCAGCAGCTCACCTCCGGCCCCTTACGAGCAGTACTTC. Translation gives CASSSPPAPYEQYF.

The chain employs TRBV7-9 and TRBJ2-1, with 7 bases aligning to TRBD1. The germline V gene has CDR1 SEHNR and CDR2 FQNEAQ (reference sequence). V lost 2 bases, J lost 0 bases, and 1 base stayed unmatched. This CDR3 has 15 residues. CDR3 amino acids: CASSLTGVSYNEQFF. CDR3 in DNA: TGTGCCAGCAGCTTAACAGGGGTCTCCTACAATGAGCAGTTCTTC. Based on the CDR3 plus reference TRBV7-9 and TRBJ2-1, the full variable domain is DTGVSQNPRHKITKRGQNVTFRCDPISEHNRLYWYRQTLGQGPEFLTYFQNEAQLEKSRLLSDRFSAERPKGSFSTLEIQRTEQGDSAMYLCASSLTGVSYNEQFFGPGTRLTVL.

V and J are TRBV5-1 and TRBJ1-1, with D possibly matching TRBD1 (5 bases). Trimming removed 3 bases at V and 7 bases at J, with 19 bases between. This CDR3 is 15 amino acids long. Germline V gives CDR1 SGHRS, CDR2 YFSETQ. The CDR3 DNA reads TGCGCCAGCAGCTCATCTCAGGGCAGCCAACTTGAAGCTTTCTTT. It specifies CASSSSQGSQLEAFF. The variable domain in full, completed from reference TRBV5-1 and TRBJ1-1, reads KAGVTQTPRYLIKTRGQQVTLSCSPISGHRSVSWYQQTPGQGLQFLFEYFSETQRNKGNFPGRFSGRQFSNSRSEMNVSTLELGDSALYLCASSSSQGSQLEAFFGQGTRLTVV.

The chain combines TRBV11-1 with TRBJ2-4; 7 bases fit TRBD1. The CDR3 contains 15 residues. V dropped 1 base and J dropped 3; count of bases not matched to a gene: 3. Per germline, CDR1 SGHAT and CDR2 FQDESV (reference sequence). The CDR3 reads CASSLEGQLKNIQYF. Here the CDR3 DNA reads TGTGCCAGCAGCTTAGAGGGACAGCTCAAAAACATTCAGTACTTC. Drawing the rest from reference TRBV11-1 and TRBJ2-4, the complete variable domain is EAEVAQSPRYKITEKSQAVAFWCDPISGHATLYWYRQILGQGPELLVQFQDESVVDDSQLPKDRFSAERLKGVDSTLKIQPAELGDSAMYLCASSLEGQLKNIQYFGAGTRLSVL.

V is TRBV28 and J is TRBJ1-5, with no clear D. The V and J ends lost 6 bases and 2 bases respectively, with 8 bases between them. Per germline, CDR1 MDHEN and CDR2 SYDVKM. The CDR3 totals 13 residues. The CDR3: CASRSGGNQPQHF. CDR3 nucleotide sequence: TGTGCCAGCAGGTCCGGGGGCAATCAGCCCCAGCATTTT.

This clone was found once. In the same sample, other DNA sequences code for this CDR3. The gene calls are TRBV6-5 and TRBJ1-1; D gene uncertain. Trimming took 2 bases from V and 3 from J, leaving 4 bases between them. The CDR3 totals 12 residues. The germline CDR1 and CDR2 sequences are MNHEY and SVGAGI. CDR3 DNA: TGTGCCAGCAGTTACGGGGACACTGAAGCTTTCTTT. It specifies CASSYGDTEAFF.

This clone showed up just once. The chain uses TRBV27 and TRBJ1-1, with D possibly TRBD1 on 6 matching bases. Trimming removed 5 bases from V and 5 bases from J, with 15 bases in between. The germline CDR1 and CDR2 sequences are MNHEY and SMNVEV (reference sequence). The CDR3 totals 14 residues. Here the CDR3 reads CASSIGGSRTEAFF. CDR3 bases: TGTGCCAGCAGTATAGGGGGGAGTAGGACTGAAGCTTTCTTT.

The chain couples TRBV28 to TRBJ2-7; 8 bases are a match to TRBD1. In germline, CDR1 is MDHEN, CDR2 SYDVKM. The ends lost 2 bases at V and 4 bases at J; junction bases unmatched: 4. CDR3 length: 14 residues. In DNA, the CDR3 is TGTGCCAGCAGTTTAGGCAGGGGGCTGTACGAGCAGTACTTC. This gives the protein CASSLGRGLYEQYF. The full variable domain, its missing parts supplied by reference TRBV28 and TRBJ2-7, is DVKVTQSSRYLVKRTGEKVFLECVQDMDHENMFWYRQDPGLGLRLIYFSYDVKMKEKGDIPEGYSVSREKKERFSLILESASTNQTSMYLCASSLGRGLYEQYFGPGTRLTVT.

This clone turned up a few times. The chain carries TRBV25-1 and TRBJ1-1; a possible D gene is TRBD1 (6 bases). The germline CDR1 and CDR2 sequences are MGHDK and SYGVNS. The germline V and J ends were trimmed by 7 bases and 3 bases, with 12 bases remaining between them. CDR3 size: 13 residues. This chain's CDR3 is CASTQGRHTEAFF. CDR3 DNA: TGTGCCAGCACACAGGGTCGGCACACTGAAGCTTTCTTT.

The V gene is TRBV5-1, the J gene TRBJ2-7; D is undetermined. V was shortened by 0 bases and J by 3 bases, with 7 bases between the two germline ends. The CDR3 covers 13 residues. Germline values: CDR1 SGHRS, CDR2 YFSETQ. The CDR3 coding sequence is TGCGCCAGCAGCTTGGGACCAAACTACGAGCAGTACTTC. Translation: CASSLGPNYEQYF.

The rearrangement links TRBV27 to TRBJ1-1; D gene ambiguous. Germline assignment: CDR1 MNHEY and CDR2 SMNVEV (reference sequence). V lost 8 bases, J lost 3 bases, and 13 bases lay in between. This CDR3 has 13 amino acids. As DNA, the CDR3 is TGTGCCAGCTCGAACGGCCTCTACACTGAAGCTTTCTTT. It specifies CASSNGLYTEAFF.

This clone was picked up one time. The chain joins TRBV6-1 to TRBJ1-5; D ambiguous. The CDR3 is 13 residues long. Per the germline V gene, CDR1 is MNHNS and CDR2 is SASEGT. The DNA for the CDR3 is TGTGCGCTTCAGGAATATAGCAATCAGCCCCAGCATTTT. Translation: CALQEYSNQPQHF.

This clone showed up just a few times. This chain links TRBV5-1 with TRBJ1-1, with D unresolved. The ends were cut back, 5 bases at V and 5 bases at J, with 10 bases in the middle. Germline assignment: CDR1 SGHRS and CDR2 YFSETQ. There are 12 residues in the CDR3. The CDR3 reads CASSRGVTEAFF. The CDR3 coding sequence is TGCGCCAGCAGTCGGGGTGTGACTGAAGCTTTCTTT.

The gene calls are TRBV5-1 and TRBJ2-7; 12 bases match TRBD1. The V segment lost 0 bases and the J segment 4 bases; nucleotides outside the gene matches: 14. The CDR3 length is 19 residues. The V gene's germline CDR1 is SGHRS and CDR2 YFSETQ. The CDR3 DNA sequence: TGCGCCAGCAGCTTGGGCCGTGACTCTGCGGGACAGGGGGCTTACGAGCAGTACTTC. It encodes CASSLGRDSAGQGAYEQYF.